One T cell receptor (beta chain) is described in this entry. The data belong to a study of cytomegalovirus exposure and HLA in healthy donors. Use of 60 Vbeta and 13 Jbeta primers characterized the PCR. TCRdb keeps only in-frame clones here, not all; method: immunoSEQ multiplex PCR. The sample lists approximately 73,000 clones, 60% to 75% occurring once. V lost 4 bases and J 9 bases, leaving 17 bases between the germline ends. This CDR3 contains 13 residues. Germline values: CDR1 SGHNT, CDR2 YYREEE (reference sequence). Material: PBMCs. This clonotype originated in a man between 65 and 85 years old in good health and CMV-seronegative. The chain has TRBV5-4 and TRBJ2-7; tentative D call: TRBD1 (6 bases). CDR3 loop: CASSIGQQRAQYF. The CDR3 DNA sequence: TGTGCCAGCAGCATAGGACAGCAAAGGGCGCAGTACTTC.